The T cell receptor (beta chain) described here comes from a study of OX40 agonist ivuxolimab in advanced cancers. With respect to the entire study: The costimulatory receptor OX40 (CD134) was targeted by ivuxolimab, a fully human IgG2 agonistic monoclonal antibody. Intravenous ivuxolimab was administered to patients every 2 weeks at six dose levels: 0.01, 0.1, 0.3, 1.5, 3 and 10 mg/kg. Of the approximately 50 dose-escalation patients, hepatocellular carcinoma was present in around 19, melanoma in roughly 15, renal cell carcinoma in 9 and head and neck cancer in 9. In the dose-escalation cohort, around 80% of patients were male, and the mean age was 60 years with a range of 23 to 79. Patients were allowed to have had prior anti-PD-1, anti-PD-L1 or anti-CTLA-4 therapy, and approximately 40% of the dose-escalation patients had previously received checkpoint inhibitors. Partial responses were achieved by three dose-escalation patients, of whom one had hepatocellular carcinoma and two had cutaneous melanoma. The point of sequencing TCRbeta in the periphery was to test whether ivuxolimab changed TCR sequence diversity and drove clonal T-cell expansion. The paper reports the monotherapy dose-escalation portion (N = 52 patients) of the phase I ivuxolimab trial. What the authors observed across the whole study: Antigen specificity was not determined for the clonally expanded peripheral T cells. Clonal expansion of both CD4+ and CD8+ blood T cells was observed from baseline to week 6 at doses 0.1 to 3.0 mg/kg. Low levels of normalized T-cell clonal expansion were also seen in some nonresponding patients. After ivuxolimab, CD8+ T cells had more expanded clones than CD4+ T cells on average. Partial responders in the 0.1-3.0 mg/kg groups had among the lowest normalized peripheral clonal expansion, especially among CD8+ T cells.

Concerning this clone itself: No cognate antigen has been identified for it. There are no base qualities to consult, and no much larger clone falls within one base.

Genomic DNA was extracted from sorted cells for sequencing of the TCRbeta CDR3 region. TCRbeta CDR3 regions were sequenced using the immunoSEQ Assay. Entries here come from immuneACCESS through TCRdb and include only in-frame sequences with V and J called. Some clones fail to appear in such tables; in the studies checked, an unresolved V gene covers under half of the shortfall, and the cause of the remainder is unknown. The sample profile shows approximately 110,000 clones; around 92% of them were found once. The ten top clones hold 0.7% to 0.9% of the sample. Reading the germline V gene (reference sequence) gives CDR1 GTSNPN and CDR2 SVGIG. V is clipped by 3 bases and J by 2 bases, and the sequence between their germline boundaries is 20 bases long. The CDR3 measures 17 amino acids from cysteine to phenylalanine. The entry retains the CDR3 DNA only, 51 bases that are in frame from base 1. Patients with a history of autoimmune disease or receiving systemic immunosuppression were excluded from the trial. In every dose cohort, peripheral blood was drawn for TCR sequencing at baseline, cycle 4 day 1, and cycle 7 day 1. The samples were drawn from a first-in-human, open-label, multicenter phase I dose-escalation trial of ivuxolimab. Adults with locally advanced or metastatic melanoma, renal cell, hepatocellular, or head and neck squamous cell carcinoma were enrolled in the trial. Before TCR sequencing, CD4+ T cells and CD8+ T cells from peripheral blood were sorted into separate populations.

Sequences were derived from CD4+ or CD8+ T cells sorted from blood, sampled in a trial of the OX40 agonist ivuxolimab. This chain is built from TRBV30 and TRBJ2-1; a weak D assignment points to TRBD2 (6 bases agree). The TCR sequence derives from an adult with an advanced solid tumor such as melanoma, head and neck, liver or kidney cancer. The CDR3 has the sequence CAWRGGNSGPTYNEQFF. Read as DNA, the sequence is TGTGCCTGGAGGGGAGGTAATAGCGGTCCTACCTACAATGAGCAGTTCTTC.